Below are 31 T cell receptor beta chains sequenced from a single sample in a study of T cell clonotyping in hematopoietic cell transplantation. Sequencing used immunoSEQ multiplex PCR; TCRdb keeps in-frame clones, though not all of them. This sample carries fewer than 9,000 clones, 85% to 90% of them seen once, and the ten largest clones take about 5.5%. Sequencing was performed on PBMCs, taken 100 days after allogeneic stem cell transplant. Every receptor here comes from a male patient between 50 and 60 years old who had an allogeneic stem cell transplant from a related donor, so the T cells may come from the graft donor. Some clones in this sample may be carry-over from other donors' samples.

V and J are TRBV5-4 and TRBJ1-1, with D hard to call. The CDR3 covers 16 residues. Trimming removed 4 bases from V and 2 bases from J, with 18 bases in between. Germline lookup yields CDR1 SGHNT and CDR2 YYREEE (reference sequence). The CDR3 reads CASSRKQRALNTEAFF. The CDR3 DNA follows: TGTGCCAGCAGCCGGAAACAGCGGGCGTTAAACACTGAAGCTTTCTTT.

The rearrangement uses TRBV4-1 and TRBJ1-2; D is unresolved. Germline V gives CDR1 MGHRA, CDR2 YSYEKL. V lost 0 bases and J 5 bases, leaving 16 bases between the germline ends. CDR3 length equals 16 residues. CDR3 nucleotide sequence: TGCGCCAGCAGCCAAGAATTGTCGGCCGCGGGTTATGGCTACACCTTC. Residues: CASSQELSAAGYGYTF.

The J gene is TRBJ2-7, the V gene TRBV30; unclear D gene. CDR1 and CDR2 (germline): GTSNPN, SVGIG (reference sequence). The CDR3 is 14 amino acids. Trimming took 2 bases from V and 7 from J, leaving 18 bases between them. CDR3 nucleotides: TGTGCCTGGAGTCAAAAGGATTCCCTACGGGAGCAGTACTTC. Its translation: CAWSQKDSLREQYF.

The genes are TRBV19 and TRBJ1-1; D might be TRBD1 (5 bases). This CDR3 comprises 13 residues. Germline V gives CDR1 LNHDA, CDR2 SQIVND (reference sequence). V lost 5 bases, J lost 4 bases, and 11 bases lay in between. The CDR3 nucleotides are TGTGCCAGTAGTTCAGGGTTGATCACTGAAGCTTTCTTT. The encoded protein is CASSSGLITEAFF.

The chain couples TRBV30 to TRBJ1-1; D gene ambiguous. The germline CDR1 and CDR2 sequences are GTSNPN and SVGIG (reference sequence). V lost 4 bases and J 0 bases, leaving 6 bases between the germline ends. The CDR3 length is 12 residues. CDR3 in amino acids: CAWKVLNTEAFF. In DNA form, the CDR3 reads TGTGCCTGGAAAGTATTGAACACTGAAGCTTTCTTT.

V is TRBV5-5 and J is TRBJ1-5, with D possibly matching TRBD1 (6 bases). The CDR3 is 15 residues long. From germline, CDR1 is SGHKS and CDR2 YYEKEE (reference sequence). The V and J ends lost 4 bases and 0 bases respectively, with 11 bases between them. The CDR3 DNA sequence: TGTGCCAGCAGCCCCGAGGGGGATAGCAATCAGCCCCAGCATTTT. This sequence encodes CASSPEGDSNQPQHF.

The V and J genes are TRBV5-6 and TRBJ1-5; D is ambiguous. Germline V gene sequence: CDR1 SGHDT, CDR2 YYEEEE. This CDR3 region has 13 residues. The V and J ends lost 0 bases and 6 bases respectively, with 7 bases between them. CDR3 sequence reads: CASSLGLRQPQHF. DNA of the CDR3: TGTGCCAGCAGCTTGGGTCTCCGTCAGCCCCAGCATTTT.

V usage is TRBV7-2 and J usage is TRBJ2-5; D is possibly TRBD1 or TRBD2 (6 bases each). CDR3 size: 16 residues. Germline CDR1 and CDR2: SGHTA and FQGNSA. The V and J ends lost 5 bases and 4 bases respectively, with 20 bases between them. The DNA of the CDR3 is TGTGCCAGCAGCCATCGGTTTGGGGGGACAACAGAGACCCAGTACTTC. Amino acid sequence: CASSHRFGGTTETQYF. Using reference TRBV7-2 and TRBJ2-5 for the parts outside the CDR3, the full variable domain is GAGVSQSPSNKVTEKGKDVELRCDPISGHTALYWYRQSLGQGLEFLIYFQGNSAPDKSGLPSDRFSAERTGGSVSTLTIQRTQQEDSAVYLCASSHRFGGTTETQYFGPGTRLLVL.

The rearrangement joins TRBV4-3 to TRBJ2-7; tentatively, D is TRBD2 (5 bases). V lost 3 bases to trimming and J lost 3 bases, with 12 bases between them. Germline V gene sequence: CDR1 LGHNA, CDR2 YSLEER. The CDR3 runs to 14 residues. The CDR3 DNA reads TGCGCCAGCAGCCAGTACGGTGGAGGCTACGAGCAGTACTTC. Its translation: CASSQYGGGYEQYF.

The rearrangement joins TRBV30 to TRBJ2-7; the D gene is possibly TRBD1 (5 bases). The CDR3 totals 15 residues. V was clipped by 5 bases and J by 3 bases, with 20 bases between them. Germline-derived CDR1 and CDR2 are GTSNPN and SVGIG (reference sequence). Here the CDR3 DNA reads TGTGCCTGGGGAGTAGGAACAGGAATTGTCTACGAGCAGTACTTC. Translation: CAWGVGTGIVYEQYF.

Points on this clone: The junction and the germline gene differ at one end; a read error may be behind it. This chain connects TRBV29-1 to TRBJ1-1; D unresolved. CDR3 length: 12 amino acids. CDR1 SQVTM and CDR2 ANQGSEA come from the germline V gene. The CDR3 loop is CSVIRMNIEAFF. The CDR3 coding sequence is TGCAGCGTTATTCGGATGAACATTGAAGCTTTCTTT.

The V and J genes are TRBV30 and TRBJ2-7; D call uncertain. The CDR3 spans 13 residues. Germline lookup yields CDR1 GTSNPN and CDR2 SVGIG (reference sequence). V was pared by 2 bases and J by 0 bases, with 8 bases between. CDR3 in DNA: TGTGCCTGGAGTAGCGCGTACTCCTACGAGCAGTACTTC. Translating gives CAWSSAYSYEQYF.

The chain couples TRBV6-5 to TRBJ2-7, with D perhaps TRBD2 (5 bases). Trimming took 5 bases from V and 4 from J, leaving 18 bases between them. In germline, CDR1 is MNHEY, CDR2 SVGAGI. The CDR3 consists of 15 residues. The CDR3 DNA is TGTGCCAGCAGTGTCCGAGGGCTTACTAGATACGAGCAGTACTTC. Translation gives CASSVRGLTRYEQYF.

V usage is TRBV30 and J usage is TRBJ2-5; weak D call: TRBD2 (5 bases). Germline CDR1 is GTSNPN and CDR2 is SVGIG (reference sequence). Trimming cost V 1 base and J 1 base, with 10 bases left between them. This CDR3 region has 14 residues. CDR3 sequence (DNA): TGTGCCTGGAGTGACGGGGTTGGCCAAGAGACCCAGTACTTC. Amino acid sequence: CAWSDGVGQETQYF.

This rearrangement joins TRBV25-1 to TRBJ2-3; perhaps D is TRBD1 or TRBD2 (5 bases each). The germline CDR1 and CDR2 sequences are MGHDK and SYGVNS. The CDR3 has 15 residues. With 5 bases removed from V and 2 bases from J, the gap between germline ends came to 14 bases. CDR3 residues: CASSRDRAPTDTQYF. Here the CDR3 DNA reads TGTGCCAGCAGTAGGGACCGCGCCCCCACAGATACGCAGTATTTT.

This chain joins TRBV2 and TRBJ1-2; 7 bases match TRBD1. The CDR3 extends over 12 amino acids. Germline V gene data show CDR1 as SNHLY and CDR2 as FYNNEI. V shed 5 bases and J 9 bases; nucleotides not matched to a gene: 6. This CDR3 is CASSLTGARYTF. The CDR3 DNA reads TGTGCCAGCAGTCTAACAGGGGCCCGCTACACCTTC.

Concerning this clone: The junction departs from germline at one end; a sequencing error may be responsible. V usage is TRBV7-7 and J usage is TRBJ2-7; 10 positions agree with TRBD2. CDR3 length equals 13 residues. Germline V gene sequence: CDR1 SSHAT, CDR2 FNYEAQ (reference sequence). This chain's CDR3 is CASSPGLADEQYF. The CDR3 region has the DNA TGTGCTAGCAGCCCAGGACTAGCGGACGAGCAGTACTTC.

The rearrangement uses TRBV2 and TRBJ2-7, with D maybe TRBD2 (6 bases). CDR3 length: 13 residues. V was shortened by 5 bases and J by 6 bases, with 14 bases between the two germline ends. The V gene's germline CDR1 is SNHLY and CDR2 FYNNEI. In DNA form, the CDR3 reads TGTGCCAGCAGTCTAGATCTGGGGGGCGAGCAGTACTTC. It translates to CASSLDLGGEQYF.

The chain couples TRBV9 to TRBJ2-1; maybe TRBD1 (6 bases). With 2 bases removed from V and 2 bases from J, the gap between germline ends came to 11 bases. The CDR3 loop spans 15 amino acids. The V gene's germline CDR1 is SGDLS and CDR2 YYNGEE. The CDR3 spells CASSVQGNTYNEQFF. The CDR3 DNA follows: TGTGCCAGCAGCGTCCAGGGGAACACCTACAATGAGCAGTTCTTC.

The rearrangement uses TRBV30 and TRBJ1-1; D is possibly TRBD1 (5 bases). The CDR3 runs 13 residues. Germline CDR1 reads GTSNPN; CDR2 reads SVGIG (reference sequence). V lost 2 bases to trimming and J lost 7 bases, with 14 bases between them. The CDR3 spells CAWSLRQGGEAFF. For the CDR3, the DNA is TGTGCCTGGAGTCTCCGCCAGGGTGGTGAAGCTTTCTTT.

As for this clone: Sequence at one end of the junction differs from germline and may be a read error. The gene calls are TRBV6-5 and TRBJ1-1; D ambiguous. The CDR3 is made up of 14 amino acids. The V gene's germline CDR1 is MNHEY and CDR2 SVGAGI. CDR3 sequence reads: CASSYTRQGTEAFF. The CDR3 coding sequence is TGTGCCAGTAGTTACACACGGCAAGGCACTGAAGCTTTCTTT.

The J gene is TRBJ1-2, the V gene TRBV19; 7 bases fit TRBD1. Germline values: CDR1 LNHDA, CDR2 SQIVND (reference sequence). Unmatched junction bases numbered 5, after V lost 7 bases and J lost 6 bases. This CDR3 has 12 amino acids. CDR3 DNA: TGTGCCAGTAACGCAGGGGGACATGGCTACACCTTC. As protein: CASNAGGHGYTF. The full variable domain, its missing parts supplied by reference TRBV19 and TRBJ1-2, is DGGITQSPKYLFRKEGQNVTLSCEQNLNHDAMYWYRQDPGQGLRLIYYSQIVNDFQKGDIAEGYSVSREKKESFPLTVTSAQKNPTAFYLCASNAGGHGYTFGSGTRLTVV.

The chain recombines TRBV27 with TRBJ2-7, with 8 nucleotides matching TRBD1. The CDR3 runs 14 residues. V lost 4 bases to trimming and J lost 2 bases; unmatched junction nucleotides: 4. Germline CDR1 is MNHEY and CDR2 is SMNVEV (reference sequence). Here the CDR3 reads CASSYGQGAYEQYF. The CDR3 DNA follows: TGTGCCAGCAGTTACGGACAGGGAGCCTACGAGCAGTACTTC.

The V and J genes are TRBV2 and TRBJ1-5; TRBD1 agrees at 7 bases. The germline V gene has CDR1 SNHLY and CDR2 FYNNEI. The CDR3 has 13 amino acids. The junction had 6 bases not matched to a gene; V was cut back by 6 bases and J by 7 bases. This CDR3 is CASSATGAQPQHF. The DNA of the CDR3 is TGTGCCAGCAGCGCAACAGGGGCCCAGCCCCAGCATTTT. The full variable domain, with the rest looked up from reference TRBV2 and TRBJ1-5, is EPEVTQTPSHQVTQMGQEVILRCVPISNHLYFYWYRQILGQKVEFLVSFYNNEISEKSEIFDDQFSVERPDGSNFTLKIRSTKLEDSAMYFCASSATGAQPQHFGDGTRLSIL.

The rearrangement links TRBV6-5 to TRBJ1-6, with D possibly being TRBD1 (6 bases). This CDR3 spans 14 amino acids. The V end was cut by 2 bases, the J end by 6 bases, with 8 bases between. Per the germline V gene, CDR1 is MNHEY and CDR2 is SVGAGI. CDR3 amino acids: CASSYGGPNSPLHF. The CDR3, as DNA: TGTGCCAGCAGTTACGGGGGGCCTAATTCACCCCTCCACTTT.

The chain has TRBV7-9 and TRBJ2-5; 9 bases map to TRBD2. V shed 2 bases and J 13 bases; nucleotides not matched to a gene: 17. Germline V gives CDR1 SEHNR, CDR2 FQNEAQ (reference sequence). This CDR3 has 16 amino acids. CDR3 DNA sequence: TGTGCCAGCAGCTTAAGCGTCGGTAGCGGGGGACTAGATTGGTACTTC. Amino acids: CASSLSVGSGGLDWYF.

The table lists this clone with a count of one. V is TRBV19 and J is TRBJ1-2, with D perhaps TRBD1 (6 bases). Germline CDR1 reads LNHDA; CDR2 reads SQIVND (reference sequence). V was trimmed by 5 bases and J by 3 bases, leaving 7 bases between them. There are 12 residues in the CDR3. The CDR3 DNA reads as TGTGCCAGTAGTTACAGGGACTATGGCTACACCTTC. The encoded protein is CASSYRDYGYTF.

This chain joins TRBV6-5 and TRBJ1-2, with D uncertain. V was shortened by 0 bases and J by 4 bases, with 15 bases between the two germline ends. This CDR3 is 16 amino acids long. CDR1 and CDR2 from the germline V gene are MNHEY and SVGAGI. CDR3 DNA sequence: TGTGCCAGCAGTTACTCCCCCGCAGGCAGGTCCTATGGCTACACCTTC. Its protein product is CASSYSPAGRSYGYTF.

The V call is TRBV6-5, the J call TRBJ1-6, with D possibly TRBD1 on 5 matching bases. There are 13 residues in the CDR3. CDR1 and CDR2 (germline): MNHEY, SVGAGI. V lost 6 bases and J lost 7, with 10 bases in between. CDR3 bases: TGTGCCAGCAGCCAGGGTAGGAATTCACCCCTCCACTTT. As protein: CASSQGRNSPLHF.

This chain links TRBV10-3 with TRBJ2-7; weak D call: TRBD1 (7 bases). The CDR3 runs to 14 residues. CDR1 and CDR2 (germline): ENHRY, SYGVKD. V was clipped by 11 bases and J by 3 bases, with 20 bases between them. The CDR3 sequence is CASNGAGQFYEQYF. The CDR3 bases are TGTGCCTCCAACGGGGCGGGACAGTTCTACGAGCAGTACTTC.

V gene TRBV4-2 combines with J gene TRBJ1-1, with 8 positions matching TRBD1. The CDR3 has 17 amino acids. The V segment lost 2 bases and the J segment 3 bases; nucleotides outside the gene matches: 11. Per the germline V gene, CDR1 is LGHNA and CDR2 is YNFKEQ. CDR3 coding DNA: TGTGCCAGCAGCCAAAGTCATGGGCAGGGGGCGCACACTGAAGCTTTCTTT. This encodes CASSQSHGQGAHTEAFF.